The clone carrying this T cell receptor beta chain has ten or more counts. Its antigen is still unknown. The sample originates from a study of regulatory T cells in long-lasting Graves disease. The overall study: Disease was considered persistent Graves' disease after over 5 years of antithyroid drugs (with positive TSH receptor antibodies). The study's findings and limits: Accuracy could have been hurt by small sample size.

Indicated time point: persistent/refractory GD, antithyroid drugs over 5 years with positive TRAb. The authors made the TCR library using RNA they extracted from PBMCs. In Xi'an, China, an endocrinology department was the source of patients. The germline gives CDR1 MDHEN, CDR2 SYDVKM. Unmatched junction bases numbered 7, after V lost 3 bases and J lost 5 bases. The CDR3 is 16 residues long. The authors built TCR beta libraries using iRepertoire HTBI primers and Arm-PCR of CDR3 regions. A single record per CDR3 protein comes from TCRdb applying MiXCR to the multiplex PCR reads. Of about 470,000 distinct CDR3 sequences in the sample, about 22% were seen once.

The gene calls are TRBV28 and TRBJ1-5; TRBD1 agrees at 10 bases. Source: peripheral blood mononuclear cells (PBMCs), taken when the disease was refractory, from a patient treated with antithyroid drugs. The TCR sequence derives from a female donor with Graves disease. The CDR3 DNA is TGTGCCAGCAGTTTTCTGGGGGGACAGGGGCATCAGCCCCAGCATTTT. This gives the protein CASSFLGGQGHQPQHF.